This is a list of T cell receptor beta chains from one sample in a study of cytotoxic CD8 clonotypes in ibrutinib-treated CLL. The table came from immunoSEQ multiplex PCR; TCRdb's copy has only in-frame clones and leaves some out. The table records 150,000 or so clones, 70% to 85% of them present only once. The sample consisted of PBMCs, taken after 12 months of ibrutinib treatment. The receptors originated from a human donor with chronic lymphocytic leukemia. CDR3s include the opening cysteine and the closing phenylalanine or tryptophan. The D gene is left open where the match is weak. Clone size is stated in some rows and not others, as once, few, many or a class when expanded.

NA,TRBV9,NA,TRBJ1-3,CASSEQGGGNTIYF,TGTGCCAGCAGCGAACAGGGAGGTGGAAACACCATATATTTT
TRBD2,TRBV15,NA,TRBJ2-1,CATSTGTSGLVDEQFF,TGTGCCACCAGCACCGGGACTAGCGGGCTCGTCGATGAGCAGTTCTTC
NA,TRBV7-2,NA,TRBJ2-5,CASSLDPAETQYF,TGTGCCAGCAGCTTAGATCCGGCGGAGACCCAGTACTTC
TRBD1,TRBV18,NA,TRBJ1-4,CASSPRQGRFEKLFF,TGTGCCAGCTCACCAAGACAGGGGAGGTTTGAAAAACTGTTTTTT
NA,TRBV4-2,NA,TRBJ1-1,CASSPRNTEAFF,TGTGCCAGCAGCCCCCGGAACACTGAAGCTTTCTTT
NA,TRBV14,NA,TRBJ2-1,CASSRWTADEQFF,TGTGCCAGCAGCCGCTGGACTGCCGATGAGCAGTTCTTC
NA,TRBV15,NA,TRBJ1-5,CATSRDLGVRQPQHF,TGTGCCACCAGCAGAGATCTGGGGGTTCGACAGCCCCAGCATTTT
NA,TRBV19,NA,TRBJ2-1,CASTGTRYYNEQFF,TGTGCCAGCACCGGGACTCGATACTACAATGAGCAGTTCTTC
NA,TRBV7-2,few,TRBJ2-7,CASSLGGILYEQYF,TGTGCCAGCAGTCTGGGCGGAATCCTTTACGAGCAGTACTTC
NA,TRBV19,once,TRBJ2-1,CASSIGGESNEQFF,TGTGCCAGTAGTATAGGAGGCGAATCCAATGAGCAGTTCTTC
TRBD1,TRBV14,NA,TRBJ2-5,CASSQVPGTGGNF,TGTGCCAGCAGCCAAGTGCCCGGGACAGGGGGAAACTTC
TRBD2,TRBV7-9,NA,TRBJ2-7,CASSLDMAGVYEQYF,TGTGCCAGCAGCTTAGATATGGCGGGGGTCTACGAGCAGTACTTC
NA,TRBV10-3,NA,TRBJ2-3,CAISESGGRPDTQYF,TGTGCCATCAGTGAGTCGGGGGGGCGGCCGGATACGCAGTATTTT
NA,TRBV6-5,NA,TRBJ2-7,CASSYSVDRLTYEQYF,TGTGCCAGCAGTTACTCTGTGGACAGATTAACCTACGAGCAGTACTTC
NA,TRBV7-8,NA,TRBJ1-4,CASFGTAAVTNEKLFF,TGTGCCAGCTTCGGGACGGCGGCTGTAACTAATGAAAAACTGTTTTTT
NA,TRBV7-9,few,TRBJ2-7,CASSLGTVYEQYF,TGTGCCAGCAGCTTAGGGACAGTTTACGAGCAGTACTTC
TRBD1,TRBV2,few,TRBJ1-6,CASQGIERDRINSPLHF,TGTGCCAGCCAAGGGATAGAAAGGGACAGAATCAATTCACCCCTCCACTTT
NA,TRBV7-6,NA,TRBJ2-7,CASSLGEGGDYEQYF,TGTGCCAGCAGCTTAGGGGAAGGGGGGGACTACGAGCAGTACTTC
NA,TRBV7-9,NA,TRBJ1-1,CASSWARGSTEAFF,TGTGCCAGCAGCTGGGCCCGCGGGAGCACTGAAGCTTTCTTT
NA,TRBV19,NA,TRBJ2-1,CASSIDSYLVYNEQFF,TGTGCCAGTAGTATCGACAGCTACCTTGTCTACAATGAGCAGTTCTTC
TRBD2,TRBV2,NA,TRBJ2-1,CASRGPKAGVAFNEQFF,TGTGCCAGCAGAGGGCCCAAGGCGGGAGTGGCGTTCAATGAGCAGTTCTTC
NA,TRBV10-3,NA,TRBJ2-7,CAISDEDTQAYEQYF,TGTGCCATCAGTGATGAGGATACGCAAGCCTACGAGCAGTACTTC
NA,TRBV28,few,TRBJ2-7,CASSPPLLSGEQYF,TGTGCCAGCAGCCCACCCCTTCTGTCGGGCGAGCAGTACTTC
NA,TRBV6-6,NA,TRBJ1-2,CASQGPSSTSNYGYTF,TGTGCCAGCCAAGGACCCAGCTCCACCTCTAACTATGGCTACACCTTC
NA,TRBV28,NA,TRBJ1-5,CASSFLLQPQHF,TGTGCCAGCAGTTTCCTTTTACAGCCCCAGCATTTT
NA,TRBV6-1,NA,TRBJ1-1,CASRFLHVNTEAFF,TGTGCCAGCAGATTCTTACACGTCAACACTGAAGCTTTCTTT
TRBD1,TRBV27,few,TRBJ2-7,CASTEPPGQGPYEQYF,TGTGCCAGTACAGAACCCCCGGGACAGGGGCCCTACGAGCAGTACTTC
NA,TRBV7-2,NA,TRBJ2-2,CASRDRDFTGELFF,TGTGCCAGCAGAGACAGAGACTTCACCGGGGAGCTGTTTTTT
NA,TRBV29-1,NA,TRBJ2-7,CSVEAPGEQYF,TGCAGCGTTGAAGCACCCGGGGAGCAGTACTTC
NA,TRBV27,NA,TRBJ1-2,CASSLLGGEPSNYGYTF,TGTGCCAGCAGTTTATTGGGGGGGGAGCCTTCTAACTATGGCTACACCTTC
NA,TRBV2,NA,TRBJ2-7,CASSPLGEEQYF,TGTGCCAGCAGTCCCCTGGGGGAGGAGCAGTACTTC
NA,TRBV19,NA,TRBJ1-3,CASSTYREYPGNTIYF,TGTGCCAGTAGTACCTACAGGGAGTATCCTGGAAACACCATATATTTT
NA,TRBV10-2,NA,TRBJ2-1,CASSAARDNEQFF,TGCGCCAGCAGTGCGGCCCGGGACAATGAGCAGTTCTTC
NA,TRBV5-5,once,TRBJ1-5,CASSLWPGAGNQPQHF,TGTGCCAGCAGCTTGTGGCCGGGGGCAGGCAATCAGCCCCAGCATTTT
NA,TRBV18,NA,TRBJ2-1,CASSPTDSQNEQFF,TGTGCCAGCTCACCAACAGACAGTCAGAATGAGCAGTTCTTC
NA,TRBV4-3,NA,TRBJ2-7,CASSQEVARSYEQYF,TGCGCCAGCAGCCAAGAGGTCGCCAGGTCGTACGAGCAGTACTTC
NA,TRBV28,NA,TRBJ1-2,CASSSDDSHYGYTF,TGTGCCAGCAGCAGTGACGACAGTCACTATGGCTACACCTTC
NA,TRBV7-9,NA,TRBJ1-2,CASSLVSGNYGYTF,TGTGCCAGCAGCTTAGTTTCCGGGAACTATGGCTACACCTTC
NA,TRBV28,many,TRBJ1-2,CASSSKLGYTF,TGTGCCAGCAGTTCCAAGTTAGGCTACACCTTC
NA,TRBV14,NA,TRBJ2-3,CASSQDYSPGDTQYF,TGTGCCAGCAGCCAAGACTACAGCCCGGGAGATACGCAGTATTTT
NA,TRBV11-2,few,TRBJ1-3,CASSFDSGSPYF,TGTGCCAGCAGCTTTGACTCGGGGTCCCCATATTTT
NA,TRBV28,NA,TRBJ1-2,CASSLAALINYGYTF,TGTGCCAGCAGCCTGGCGGCCCTCATTAACTATGGCTACACCTTC
NA,TRBV30,NA,TRBJ1-2,CASGKAVGGYTF,TGTGCCAGCGGGAAGGCCGTAGGTGGCTACACCTTC
NA,TRBV19,NA,TRBJ1-5,CASTRVGTLSNQPQHF,TGTGCCAGTACCCGCGTCGGGACACTTAGCAATCAGCCCCAGCATTTT
TRBD2,TRBV7-2,NA,TRBJ2-2,CASSLVRLAGGTGELFF,TGTGCCAGCAGCTTAGTAAGGCTAGCGGGAGGCACCGGGGAGCTGTTTTTT
TRBD1,TRBV12-5,NA,TRBJ2-1,CASGRTGYNEQFF,TGTGCTAGTGGTCGGACAGGGTACAATGAGCAGTTCTTC
TRBD2,TRBV6-5,once,TRBJ2-1,CASRTGRGYSYEQFF,TGTGCCAGCAGAACCGGGAGGGGCTATTCGTATGAGCAGTTCTTC
TRBD2,TRBV30,NA,TRBJ2-4,CAWSLSGGAANIQYF,TGTGCCTGGAGCCTCAGCGGGGGGGCCGCAAACATTCAGTACTTC
NA,TRBV6-6,NA,TRBJ1-6,CASRPQGNSPLHF,TGTGCCAGCAGACCACAAGGCAATTCACCCCTCCACTTT
TRBD1,TRBV27,few,TRBJ2-7,CASSLGTGLYEQYF,TGTGCCAGCAGTTTGGGGACAGGGCTCTACGAGCAGTACTTC
TRBD1,TRBV2,NA,TRBJ1-1,CARNRGWDTEAFF,TGTGCCAGGAACAGGGGTTGGGACACTGAAGCTTTCTTT
TRBD1,TRBV4-1,NA,TRBJ1-2,CASSHLIGTGGHGYTF,TGCGCCAGCAGCCACCTAATCGGGACAGGGGGCCATGGCTACACCTTC
NA,TRBV7-2,NA,TRBJ1-2,CASSLEPGPSYGYTF,TGTGCCAGCAGCTTAGAGCCGGGGCCTAGCTATGGCTACACCTTC
NA,TRBV7-9,NA,TRBJ1-5,CASSLGGDQPQHF,TGTGCCAGCAGCTTAGGGGGGGACCAGCCCCAGCATTTT
NA,TRBV2,NA,TRBJ2-1,CASSEDGLAANEQFF,TGTGCCAGCAGTGAAGATGGGTTAGCCGCCAATGAGCAGTTCTTC